This TCR beta chain was documented in a study of blood T cell repertoires in COVID-19. The V gene's germline CDR1 is SGHTA and CDR2 FQGNSA. V was pared by 3 bases and J by 0 bases, with 6 bases between. This CDR3 contains 15 residues. Sequencing used immunoSEQ multiplex PCR; TCRdb keeps in-frame clones, though not all of them. The sample consists of about 120,000 clones, roughly 91% of them appearing once. Specimen: peripheral blood. This sequence joins TRBV7-2 and TRBJ1-6, with a weak D call TRBD1 (5 bases). This receptor was identified in a man between 60 and 70 years old with COVID-19, enrolled during active disease. The CDR3 loop is CASSFRVSYNSPLHF. The CDR3 DNA reads TGTGCCAGCAGCTTCAGGGTCTCCTATAATTCACCCCTCCACTTT.